Below are 10 T cell receptor beta chains sequenced from a single sample in a study of T-cell memory formation after mild COVID-19 (dated by TCRdb to the early 2020s). The library was made by 5' RACE. TCRdb lists the instrument as Illumina NovaSeq 6000. The public sequencing data were trimmed at Q25 with fastp and processed into clonotypes with MiXCR by TCRdb, which kept only in-frame beta chains. CDR3 protein sequences are deduplicated, and each keeps its most common genes and DNA. Here the sample has roughly 510,000 distinct CDR3 sequences; 15% to 20% occur a single time. The ten largest clonotypes hold approximately 8.1% of the sample. Material: PBMCs or a T cell subset sorted from them (not recorded which). The receptors come from an adult woman who had mild COVID-19 (a few samples of this study predate the infection). The sample titles of this study are shuffled in the database, so cell type and time point are left out; the donor was told from shared clones.

This clonotype has just a few counts. The chain uses TRBV10-3 and TRBJ2-3; unclear D gene. Germline CDR1 ENHRY, CDR2 SYGVKD. Trimming took 3 bases from V and 2 from J, leaving 6 bases between them. This CDR3 region has 13 residues. For the CDR3, the DNA is TGTGCCATCAGTGACCTCGTCACAGATACGCAGTATTTT. Its translation: CAISDLVTDTQYF.

The CDR3 here is CASKRTGQGYEQYF. CDR3 sequence (DNA): TGTGCCAGCAAGCGAACAGGGCAGGGCTACGAGCAGTACTTC. The chain links TRBV27 to TRBJ2-7, with D tentatively TRBD1 (6 bases). V gave up 7 bases and J gave up 3 bases, with 16 bases separating them. Germline values: CDR1 MNHEY, CDR2 SMNVEV (reference sequence). The CDR3 extends over 14 amino acids.

This clonotype was detected a few times. The genes are TRBV5-6 and TRBJ1-5, with D possibly being TRBD1 (6 bases). Germline V gives CDR1 SGHDT, CDR2 YYEEEE. This CDR3 has 15 amino acids. V lost 4 bases and J 0 bases, leaving 11 bases between the germline ends. The CDR3 DNA sequence: TGTGCCAGCAGCGGAGGGGGAAATAGCAATCAGCCCCAGCATTTT. Its translation is CASSGGGNSNQPQHF.

This clonotype showed up just a few times. J is TRBJ1-6 and V is TRBV2; weak D call: TRBD1 (6 bases). Trimming stripped 4 bases from V and 10 bases from J, with 14 bases between. The germline V gene encodes CDR1 SNHLY and CDR2 FYNNEI. The CDR3 is made up of 14 amino acids. The CDR3, as DNA: TGTGCCAGCAGTGCAGCAGGGGAAAGGTCACCCCTCCACTTT. This codes for CASSAAGERSPLHF.

V usage is TRBV5-1 and J usage is TRBJ2-3; D not certain. Germline CDR1 SGHRS, CDR2 YFSETQ. V was trimmed by 3 bases and J by 2 bases, leaving 16 bases between them. This CDR3 spans 16 amino acids. In nucleotides, the CDR3 is TGCGCCAGCAGCTCGGAATACAGCGCTTTCACAGATACGCAGTATTTT. It codes for CASSSEYSAFTDTQYF.

This clonotype was found a few times. This sequence joins TRBV19 and TRBJ2-4, with D possibly being TRBD2 (5 bases). The CDR3 covers 12 residues. V was shortened by 1 base and J by 8 bases, with 6 bases between the two germline ends. Germline values: CDR1 LNHDA, CDR2 SQIVND (reference sequence). Here the CDR3 DNA reads TGTGCCAGTAGTATAGGGGGAGACATTCAGTACTTC. Protein sequence: CASSIGGDIQYF.

This chain uses TRBV19 with TRBJ2-1; D possibly uses TRBD1 or TRBD2 (5 bases each). The CDR3 is made up of 14 amino acids. Germline V gene lookup returns CDR1 LNHDA and CDR2 SQIVND (reference sequence). Trimming took off 5 bases at V and 6 bases at J, with 14 bases between the two ends. The CDR3 DNA follows: TGTGCCAGTAGTCCAACTTGGGGGAGCAATGAGCAGTTCTTC. As protein: CASSPTWGSNEQFF. The entire variable domain, with the rest obtained from reference TRBV19 and TRBJ2-1, is as follows: DGGITQSPKYLFRKEGQNVTLSCEQNLNHDAMYWYRQDPGQGLRLIYYSQIVNDFQKGDIAEGYSVSREKKESFPLTVTSAQKNPTAFYLCASSPTWGSNEQFFGPGTRLTVL.

The chain links TRBV6-5 to TRBJ1-1; D is uncertain. The CDR3 covers 12 residues. V shed 6 bases and J shed 3 bases, with 8 bases lying between them. Germline V gene sequence: CDR1 MNHEY, CDR2 SVGAGI. The CDR3 region has the DNA TGTGCCAGCAGAACAGTGTACACTGAAGCTTTCTTT. Protein: CASRTVYTEAFF.

The chain joins TRBV12-3 or TRBV12-4 to TRBJ2-1; 11 bases are a match to TRBD2. CDR3 size: 16 residues. J was trimmed by 6 bases and V by 5 bases; bases with no gene match: 9. The CDR3 DNA follows: TGTGCCAGCAGTCTCCGACCGGGACTAGCGGCCAATGAGCAGTTCTTC. Its protein is CASSLRPGLAANEQFF.

This clonotype was picked up one time. The chain employs TRBV12-3 or TRBV12-4 and TRBJ2-3; no clear D. Trimming removed 6 bases from V and 4 bases from J, with 14 bases in between. The CDR3 extends over 14 amino acids. The CDR3 region has the DNA TGTGCCAGCAGGAACAAAATTGGTGCAGATACGCAGTATTTT. Amino acids: CASRNKIGADTQYF.